This TCR beta chain was captured in a study of blood T cell repertoires in COVID-19. Study overall: Spain, Italy and the United States supplied samples that represented acute and convalescent COVID-19. Sources were T cells, B-cell-depleted T cells, or PBMCs; the material itself was cDNA or gDNA.

The CDR3 loop spans 14 amino acids. V shed 3 bases and J shed 6 bases, with 14 bases lying between them. Germline values: CDR1 SNHLY, CDR2 FYNNEI. Some clones are missing from TCRdb's copy, which holds only in-frame ones; the method was immunoSEQ multiplex PCR. Among approximately 35,000 clones listed, roughly 85% were seen once. The material sequenced was peripheral blood. This TCR derives from a man older than 75 with active COVID-19. The chain employs TRBV2 and TRBJ2-5, with unresolved D. The CDR3 loop is CASSDYPFKKTQYF. In nucleotides, the CDR3 is TGTGCCAGCAGTGACTATCCTTTCAAGAAGACCCAGTACTTC.